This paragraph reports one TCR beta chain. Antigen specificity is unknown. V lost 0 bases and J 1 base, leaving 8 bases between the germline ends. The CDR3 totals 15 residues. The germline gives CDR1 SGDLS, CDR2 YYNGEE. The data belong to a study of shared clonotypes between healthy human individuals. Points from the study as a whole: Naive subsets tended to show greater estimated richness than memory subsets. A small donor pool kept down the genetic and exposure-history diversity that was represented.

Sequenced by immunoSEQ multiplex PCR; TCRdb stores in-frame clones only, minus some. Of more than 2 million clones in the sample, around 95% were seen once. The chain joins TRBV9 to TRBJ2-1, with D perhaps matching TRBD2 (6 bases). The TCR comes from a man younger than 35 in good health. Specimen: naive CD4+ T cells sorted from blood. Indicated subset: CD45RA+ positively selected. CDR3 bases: TGTGCCAGCAGCGTAGATGCGGGGTCCTACAATGAGCAGTTCTTC. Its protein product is CASSVDAGSYNEQFF.